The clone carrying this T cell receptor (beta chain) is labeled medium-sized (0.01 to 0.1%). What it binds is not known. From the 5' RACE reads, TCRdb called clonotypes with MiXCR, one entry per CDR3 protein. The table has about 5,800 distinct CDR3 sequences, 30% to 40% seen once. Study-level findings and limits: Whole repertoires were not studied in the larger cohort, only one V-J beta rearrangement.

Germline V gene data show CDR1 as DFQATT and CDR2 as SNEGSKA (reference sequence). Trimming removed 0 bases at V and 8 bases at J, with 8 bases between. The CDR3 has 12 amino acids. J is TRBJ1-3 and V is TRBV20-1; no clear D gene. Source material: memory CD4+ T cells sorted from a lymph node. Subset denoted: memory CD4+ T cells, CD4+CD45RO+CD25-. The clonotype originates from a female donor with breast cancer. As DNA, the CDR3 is TGCAGTGCTAGAGACAGAGACTACACCATATATTTT. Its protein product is CSARDRDYTIYF.